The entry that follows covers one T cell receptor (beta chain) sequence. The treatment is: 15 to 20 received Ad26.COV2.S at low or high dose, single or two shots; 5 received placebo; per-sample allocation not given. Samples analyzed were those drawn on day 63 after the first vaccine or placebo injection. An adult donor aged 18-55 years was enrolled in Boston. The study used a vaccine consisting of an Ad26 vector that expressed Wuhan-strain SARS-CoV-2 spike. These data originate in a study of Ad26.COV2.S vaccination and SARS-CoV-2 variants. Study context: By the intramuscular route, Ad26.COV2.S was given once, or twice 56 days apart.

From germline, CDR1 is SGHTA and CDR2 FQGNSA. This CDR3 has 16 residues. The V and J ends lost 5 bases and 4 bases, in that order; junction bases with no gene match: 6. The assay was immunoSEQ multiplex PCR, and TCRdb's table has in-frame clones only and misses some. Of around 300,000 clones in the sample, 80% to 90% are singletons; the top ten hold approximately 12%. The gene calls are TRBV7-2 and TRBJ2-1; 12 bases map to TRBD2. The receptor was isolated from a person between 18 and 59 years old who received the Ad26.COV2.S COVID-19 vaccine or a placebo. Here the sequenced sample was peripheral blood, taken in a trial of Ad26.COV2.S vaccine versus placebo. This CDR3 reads CASSQTSGSLYNEQFF. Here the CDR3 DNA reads TGTGCCAGCAGCCAGACTAGCGGGAGTCTATACAATGAGCAGTTCTTC.